This T cell receptor (beta chain) was captured in a study of patients and donors after allogeneic stem cell transplantation (dated by TCRdb to the early 2020s). Libraries were constructed by RT-PCR. Sequencing took place on a NextSeq 550. In TCRdb, the public reads were trimmed at Q25 with fastp and aligned with MiXCR, with productive beta chains retained. Merged by CDR3 protein, the rows form single entries marked with the most common genes and DNA. This sample lists some 960,000 distinct CDR3 sequences; more than 15% were detected once. The top ten clones comprise 5% to 6.5% of the sample. This clonotype was picked up a small number of times. This receptor's antigen is unknown. Base qualities are not at hand, and no much larger clone is one base apart. CDR1 DFQATT and CDR2 SNEGSKA were looked up in the germline V gene (reference sequence). The CDR3, from cysteine to phenylalanine, totals 15 residues. The retained sequence is limited to the CDR3, 45 bases, with the frame set at the first base. From V the trimming removes 6 bases and from J it removes 3 bases, while the gene matches leave 7 bases of the junction unaccounted for.

Rearrangement joined TRBV20-1 to TRBJ2-4, with TRBD1 identical over 11 junction bases. The TCR was taken from a human donor who was either an allogeneic HSCT recipient or a stem cell or donor lymphocyte infusion donor (not recorded which). It is not recorded whose cells these are; they may come from a transplant donor. Sequencing was performed on blood, either unsorted or a sorted T cell fraction (not recorded which). The DNA sequence reads TGCAGTGCAACCGGGACAGGGGGATTCAAAAACATTCAGTACTTC. It is translated as CSATGTGGFKNIQYF.